This entry describes one TCR beta chain. Its antigen specificity is not known. No per-base quality is available; no much larger clone lies one base away. For sequencing of the TCRbeta CDR3 region, genomic DNA was extracted from the sorted cells. The immunoSEQ Assay was used to sequence the TCRbeta CDR3 regions. TCRdb re-hosts the immuneACCESS table, in-frame sequences only. Its copies lack some clones; in the studies checked, an unresolved V gene accounts for under half of them, and the cause for the rest is not known. The sample includes around 80,000 clones, with approximately 88% observed a single time. The ten largest clonotypes hold under 8% of the sample. These data belong to a study of OX40 agonist ivuxolimab in advanced cancers. Concerning the study at large: The costimulatory receptor OX40 (CD134) was targeted by ivuxolimab, a fully human IgG2 agonistic monoclonal antibody. Among the 50 to 55 dose-escalation patients, about 20 had hepatocellular carcinoma, around 15 melanoma, 9 renal cell carcinoma and 9 head and neck cancer. The paper describes the monotherapy dose-escalation part (N of about 54 patients) of the phase I trial of ivuxolimab. Prior anti-PD-1, anti-PD-L1 or anti-CTLA-4 therapy was permitted, and 35% to 40% of dose-escalation patients had received checkpoint inhibitors. The purpose of peripheral TCRbeta sequencing was to test whether ivuxolimab changed TCR sequence diversity and led to clonal T-cell expansion. In the dose-escalation cohort, 65% to 85% of patients were male, and the mean age was around 60 years with a range of roughly 23 to 90. Partial responses were achieved by three dose-escalation patients, of whom one had hepatocellular carcinoma and two had cutaneous melanoma. Intravenous ivuxolimab was administered to patients every 2 weeks at six dose levels: 0.01, 0.1, 0.3, 1.5, 3 and 10 mg/kg.

On the study overall, not on this receptor specifically: At doses of 0.1 to 3.0 mg/kg, clonal expansion of both CD4+ and CD8+ blood T cells was observed from baseline to week 6. Which antigens the clonally expanded peripheral T cells were specific for was not determined. After ivuxolimab, CD8+ T cells had more expanded clones than CD4+ T cells on average. In the 0.1-3.0 mg/kg groups, partial responders had among the lowest normalized peripheral clonal expansion, particularly in CD8+ T cells. Low levels of normalized T-cell clonal expansion were also seen in some patients who did not respond.

Patients with autoimmune disease history or receiving systemic immunosuppression were excluded from the trial. In every dose cohort, peripheral blood was drawn for TCR sequencing at baseline, cycle 4 day 1, and cycle 7 day 1. The samples were drawn from a first-in-human, open-label, multicenter phase I dose-escalation trial of ivuxolimab. Adults with locally advanced or metastatic head and neck squamous cell, hepatocellular, melanoma or renal cell carcinoma were enrolled in the trial. Before TCR sequencing, CD4+ T cells and CD8+ T cells from peripheral blood were sorted into separate populations. The germline V gene (reference sequence) gives CDR1 as LNHNV and CDR2 as YYDKDF. The V end loses 3 bases and the J end loses 5 bases, and a stretch of 14 bases separates them. Reading from cysteine to phenylalanine, the CDR3 counts 15 amino acids. Only CDR3 DNA remains: 45 bases, in frame from the first base.

The chain uses TRBV15 and TRBJ1-5, with a tentative D gene TRBD1 over 5 matching bases. This TCR derives from an adult with an advanced solid tumor such as melanoma, head and neck, liver or kidney cancer. The sample consisted of CD4+ or CD8+ T cells sorted from blood, taken in a trial of the OX40 agonist ivuxolimab. The DNA sequence is as follows: TGTGCCACCAGCAGGGGCGGGACGAGCCATCAGCCCCAGCATTTT. It encodes CATSRGGTSHQPQHF.